This T cell receptor beta chain came from a study of human T cells and chemical hapten exposure (dated by TCRdb to about 2021). Regarding the study in general: For sensitization, 2% DPC in acetone was applied to a 2 cm by 2 cm area of upper inner arm skin. Blood samples were taken from patients before sensitization (week 0) and at 2, 6 and about 24 weeks after DPC sensitization. Patients additionally received weekly therapeutic DPC doses to the scalp throughout the roughly 25-week study period. Patch tests used Finn chambers with 0.01% DPC on the upper back, scored after 6 days by International Contact Dermatitis Research Group standards. Most of the patients in the cohort were female, and the cohort covered alopecia areata with under or over 50% scalp involvement, alopecia totalis and alopecia universalis. Under 30 alopecia patients gave blood for TCR sequencing at one to four time points (pre-sensitization, 2, 6 and 24 weeks). This study followed changes in the peripheral blood TCR repertoire in vivo during primary and secondary sensitization of alopecia patients to the hapten diphenylcyclopropenone (DPC). Libraries were pooled for sequencing, and variation in per-sample TCR yields was attributed mainly to small differences in library volumes within the pool. Overall results and qualifications from the work: Repeated subsampling changed both the strength of the expansion versus patch-test correlation and the threshold at which that correlation became significant. Expanded TCRs formed significantly more large CDR3 similarity clusters than pre-sensitization or healthy control sets, consistent with antigen-driven responses. The number of TCRs above 1 in 1000 frequency did not change with DPC sensitization; there was no evidence of global repertoire structure alterations. A positive correlation was found between the number of PT1 expanded TCRs and patch test score, with significance reached at thresholds 8, 16 and 32 but not 4. Because all patients had alopecia, a presumed autoimmune disease, the immune response of the patients might differ from that of healthy individuals.

This clonotype has only a few counts. No cognate antigen has been identified for it. No qualities accompany the bases; no much larger clone lies one base away. From a lookup of the germline V gene, CDR1 and CDR2 are MNHNS and SASEGT. V is shortened by 1 base, J by 8 bases, and the region joining them spans 11 bases. Reading from cysteine to phenylalanine, the CDR3 counts 13 amino acids. Only the CDR3 portion is preserved as DNA: 39 bases, with reading frame beginning at the first base. The receptor library was made with RACE. Sequenced on a NextSeq 500. During library preparation, unique molecular identifiers were attached to individual cDNA molecules so that TCRs could be counted quantitatively and reproducibly. From each blood RNA sample, both TCR alpha and TCR beta chains were sequenced. The study's processing was this. Samples had a median of around 92,000 TCRs, with a range from roughly 20,000 to 700,000. The Decombinator software suite was used to annotate V, J and CDR3 in the TCR reads. For PS versus PT1 abundance plots, all samples were subsampled to the same number of TCRs (28,000). Expanded TCRs were defined as absent before sensitization and observed at least eight times at the 2-week time point. Using fastp at Q25 and MiXCR, TCRdb reprocessed the public reads and kept productive beta chains. Each entry is one CDR3 protein sequence, shown with its most common DNA and genes. TCRdb's processing, not the authors' own work, is the source of the V and J calls. The sample table shows roughly 380,000 distinct CDR3 sequences, and less than 6.5% are seen once. The top ten hold 2.5% to 3% of the sample.

This sample's time point label indicates: pre-sensitization, week 0. The treatment or condition label, as the study defines it: therapeutic diphenylcyclopropenone sensitization with weekly scalp DPC. Blood at each patch-test visit was drawn before the patch test was applied. Eligible patients were aged 18 to 70, diagnosed with alopecia, deemed suitable for DPC therapy, and excluded if pregnant. Unfractionated whole blood was collected in Tempus Blood RNA tubes, and total RNA was extracted from that blood. Sample: whole blood, taken in connection with sensitization to the hapten diphenylcyclopropenone (DPC). The chain is assembled from TRBV6-1 and TRBJ1-2; matching of 6 bases hints at TRBD1 as the D gene. This clonotype was obtained from a woman aged 45-59 years with alopecia areata. Some clones in this sample may be carry-over from other donors' samples. Read as DNA, the sequence is TGTGCCAGCAGTGAAGACAGGGAGGGAGGCTACACCTTC. Its protein product is CASSEDREGGYTF.